A single sample gave rise to the 10 T cell receptor beta chains below, sequenced in a study of blood T cell repertoires in COVID-19. The method was immunoSEQ multiplex PCR; TCRdb's version includes in-frame clones alone and lacks a portion of them. The sample shows around 250,000 clones, less than 95% of them seen only once. The sequencing input was PBMCs or T cells enriched from blood (not recorded which). The receptors originated from a man in his forties who had been exposed to COVID-19.

The CDR3 spells CASSRTGNEKLFF. CDR3 nucleotides: TGCGCCAGCAGCCGGACAGGGAATGAAAAACTGTTTTTT. The chain recombines TRBV4-1 with TRBJ1-4, with 8 nucleotides matching TRBD1. Trimming cost V 4 bases and J 5 bases; bases outside gene matches: 0. CDR3 length: 13 amino acids. Germline assignment: CDR1 MGHRA and CDR2 YSYEKL.

This chain connects TRBV19 to TRBJ1-2; 8 bases are shared with TRBD1. CDR1 is LNHDA, CDR2 SQIVND, per germline (reference sequence). V lost 1 base, J lost 9 bases, and 10 bases stayed unmatched. The CDR3 spans 15 residues. For the CDR3, the DNA is TGTGCCAGTAGTATAGGGGAGGGACAGGCACTGAGCTACACCTTC. Protein: CASSIGEGQALSYTF.

J is TRBJ1-5 and V is TRBV28; D not certain. The V end lost 6 bases, the J end lost 4 bases, and 10 bases lay between the germline ends. The CDR3 spans 13 residues. Germline loops: CDR1 MDHEN, CDR2 SYDVKM. The CDR3 sequence is CASRIGRNQPQHF. CDR3 nucleotide sequence: TGTGCCAGCAGAATAGGGAGAAATCAGCCCCAGCATTTT.

V usage is TRBV29-1 and J usage is TRBJ1-1; D not resolved. V was cut by 3 bases and J by 2 bases, with 7 bases left in between. The CDR3 is 12 amino acids. Looked up from germline, CDR1 is SQVTM and CDR2 is ANQGSEA. The CDR3 loop reads CSVDGRNTEAFF. The CDR3 nucleotides are TGCAGCGTTGATGGGCGTAACACTGAAGCTTTCTTT. The full variable domain, rest sourced from reference TRBV29-1 and TRBJ1-1, is SAVISQKPSRDICQRGTSLTIQCQVDSQVTMMFWYRQQPGQSLTLIATANQGSEATYESGFVIDKFPISRPNLTFSTLTVSNMSPEDSSIYLCSVDGRNTEAFFGQGTRLTVV.

V gene TRBV5-5 combines with J gene TRBJ2-5; a possible D gene is TRBD2 (5 bases). The CDR3 has 15 amino acids. CDR1 is SGHKS and CDR2 is YYEKEE in the germline V gene (reference sequence). V shed 3 bases and J shed 1 base, with 13 bases lying between them. The CDR3: CASSSKVAGQETQYF. The CDR3, as DNA: TGTGCCAGCAGCTCTAAGGTGGCGGGCCAAGAGACCCAGTACTTC.

The chain has TRBV7-2 and TRBJ1-1, with a tentative D call TRBD1 (5 bases). Trimming cost V 4 bases and J 8 bases, with 17 bases left between them. This CDR3 contains 14 residues. Germline V gene data show CDR1 as SGHTA and CDR2 as FQGNSA. The CDR3 DNA reads TGTGCCAGCAGCTCTCAGGGCGTAACAAGGGAAGCTTTCTTT. Translating it yields CASSSQGVTREAFF.

The chain links TRBV6-1 to TRBJ2-3; TRBD1 aligns across 7 bases. The germline V gene encodes CDR1 MNHNS and CDR2 SASEGT. Trimming removed 3 bases from V and 3 bases from J; junction bases left unmatched: 3. The CDR3 totals 14 residues. In DNA, the CDR3 is TGTGCCAGCAGTGAGCCGGGACAGACAGATACGCAGTATTTT. Translation: CASSEPGQTDTQYF.

This rearrangement joins TRBV30 to TRBJ1-5, with D possibly being TRBD1 (6 bases). The CDR3 loop spans 14 amino acids. Germline CDR1 is GTSNPN and CDR2 is SVGIG (reference sequence). V shed 0 bases and J shed 7 bases, with 13 bases lying between them. The CDR3 sequence is CAWSVRGARQPQHF. The CDR3 coding sequence is TGTGCCTGGAGTGTACGGGGGGCCCGCCAGCCCCAGCATTTT. Variable domain in full (rest from reference TRBV30 and TRBJ1-5): SQTIHQWPATLVQPVGSPLSLECTVEGTSNPNLYWYRQAAGRGLQLLFYSVGIGQISSEVPQNLSASRPQDRQFILSSKKLLLSDSGFYLCAWSVRGARQPQHFGDGTRLSIL.

The V gene is TRBV5-1, the J gene TRBJ1-4, with D maybe TRBD1 (5 bases). The CDR3 length is 16 residues. Trimming pared 4 bases from V and 4 bases from J, leaving 17 bases between. The germline V gene encodes CDR1 SGHRS and CDR2 YFSETQ. The CDR3 DNA sequence: TGCGCCAGCAGCCCAACTTGGGGGGAGAATAATGAAAAACTGTTTTTT. Its protein is CASSPTWGENNEKLFF. The full variable domain, rest sourced from reference TRBV5-1 and TRBJ1-4, is KAGVTQTPRYLIKTRGQQVTLSCSPISGHRSVSWYQQTPGQGLQFLFEYFSETQRNKGNFPGRFSGRQFSNSRSEMNVSTLELGDSALYLCASSPTWGENNEKLFFGSGTQLSVL.

V usage is TRBV27 and J usage is TRBJ1-5; D remains unclear. Germline CDR1 is MNHEY and CDR2 is SMNVEV (reference sequence). V shed 2 bases and J shed 3 bases, with 14 bases lying between them. The CDR3 has 16 residues. The CDR3: CASSLRLSGNNQPQHF. In DNA form, the CDR3 reads TGTGCCAGCAGTTTAAGGTTATCGGGAAACAATCAGCCCCAGCATTTT.